This record looks at one T cell receptor (beta chain) sequence and its context. What it recognizes is unknown. The data were taken from a study of T cell responses to AZD1222 COVID-19 vaccine. Broader study findings: Dominant CD4 TCR responses targeted spike regions 160-218 and 743-854.

Method: immunoSEQ multiplex PCR; TCRdb's copy keeps in-frame clones and lacks some. Among roughly 150,000 clones listed, about 89% were seen once. The V end lost 4 bases, the J end lost 5 bases, and 10 bases lay between the germline ends. Germline V CDR1 and CDR2: SGHDT, YYEEEE. CDR3 length: 12 residues. V gene TRBV5-6 combines with J gene TRBJ2-7, with D perhaps given as TRBD1 or TRBD2 (5 bases each). Sequenced material: peripheral blood, taken 28 days after the second AZD1222 dose. This sequence originates from an adult who received the AZD1222 COVID-19 vaccine. CDR3: CASSPLGDEQYF. CDR3 bases: TGTGCCAGCAGCCCGTTGGGGGACGAGCAGTACTTC.